Detailed here is one T cell receptor beta chain. Antigen specificity is unknown. This sample was taken from a study of T-cell reconstitution after alpha-beta-depleted transplantation in children. Unique molecular identifiers were built into the TCRbeta library. TCRdb re-called the PCR reads through MiXCR, storing one row per CDR3 protein. This sample has about 440,000 distinct CDR3 sequences, with 43% found just once. Study findings and constraints: Diversity and T-cell counts at one year after transplant derived mostly from new T cells. Expanded graft clones numbering several hundred reportedly gave rise to alpha-beta T cells about two months after transplant. Surviving recipient T cells and thymic progenitors underlay high day-60 TCRbeta diversity in some patients.

This CDR3 has 12 amino acids. V lost 4 bases to trimming and J lost 5 bases, with 9 bases between them. Germline CDR1 ENHRY, CDR2 SYGVKD. This chain connects TRBV10-3 to TRBJ2-7, with D unresolved. The clonotype originates from a girl aged 2 to 10 with aplastic anemia, due to receive a stem cell transplant. The starting material was PBMCs, obtained before TCRalphabeta/CD19-depleted stem cell transplant. DNA for the CDR3: TGTGCCATCAGTGCAAAGAGAGACGAGCAGTACTTC. This encodes CAISAKRDEQYF.